This record covers a single T cell receptor (beta chain). Data came from immunoSEQ multiplex PCR; TCRdb stores just in-frame clones and leaves some out. The table has hundreds of thousands of clones, 70% to 90% seen once. The data were taken from a study of blood T cell repertoires in COVID-19. Study context: The origin of the acute and convalescent COVID-19 samples was the United States, Italy and Spain.

Specimen: peripheral blood. The receptor's source is a woman aged 70-85 years with COVID-19, enrolled during active disease.

The CDR3 DNA is TGTGCCAGCAGCTTAGTAACGGGGTTGTATGAGCAGTTCTTC. This encodes CASSLVTGLYEQFF. The rearrangement uses TRBV7-2 and TRBJ2-1; tentatively, D is TRBD2 (5 bases). Trimming removed 1 base at V and 8 bases at J, with 12 bases between. The CDR3 is 14 amino acids. Germline CDR1 is SGHTA and CDR2 is FQGNSA.